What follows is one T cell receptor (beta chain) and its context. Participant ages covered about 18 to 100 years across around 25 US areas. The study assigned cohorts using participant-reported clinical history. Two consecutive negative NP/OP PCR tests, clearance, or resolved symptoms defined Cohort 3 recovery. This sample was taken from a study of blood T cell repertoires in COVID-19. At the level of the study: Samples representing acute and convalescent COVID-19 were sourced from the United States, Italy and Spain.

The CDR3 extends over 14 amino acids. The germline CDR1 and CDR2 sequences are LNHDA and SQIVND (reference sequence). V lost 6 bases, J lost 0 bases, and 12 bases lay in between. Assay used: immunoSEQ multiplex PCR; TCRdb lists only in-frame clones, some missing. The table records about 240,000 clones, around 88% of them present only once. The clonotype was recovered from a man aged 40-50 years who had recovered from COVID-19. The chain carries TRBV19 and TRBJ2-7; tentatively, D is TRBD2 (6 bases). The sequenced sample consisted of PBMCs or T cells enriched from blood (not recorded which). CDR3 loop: CASRDRGDSYEQYF. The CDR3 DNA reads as TGTGCCAGTAGGGACCGCGGGGACTCCTACGAGCAGTACTTC. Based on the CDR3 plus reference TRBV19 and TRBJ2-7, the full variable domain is DGGITQSPKYLFRKEGQNVTLSCEQNLNHDAMYWYRQDPGQGLRLIYYSQIVNDFQKGDIAEGYSVSREKKESFPLTVTSAQKNPTAFYLCASRDRGDSYEQYFGPGTRLTVT.